Each of the 29 T cell receptor beta chains below was sequenced from the same sample in a study of T cells in Graves' hyperthyroidism and ophthalmopathy. The source material, RNA transcripts, was used to amplify TCR beta CDR3 regions. Carried out on the TCR CDR3, a first-round RT-PCR used the HTBI primer set. TCRdb passed the multiplex PCR reads through MiXCR, listing each CDR3 protein once. The sample consists of about 420,000 distinct CDR3 sequences, roughly 14% of them appearing once. The source material was blood. Receptors were obtained from a woman under 30 with Graves' hyperthyroidism.

The chain carries TRBV20-1 and TRBJ1-2, with 8 positions matching TRBD1. With 4 bases clipped from V and 4 bases from J, the junction kept 11 bases outside the gene matches. The germline V gene has CDR1 DFQATT and CDR2 SNEGSKA (reference sequence). The CDR3 totals 15 residues. DNA for the CDR3: TGCAGTGCTACCAATGAGACAGGGGTCAGCTATGGCTACACCTTC. This sequence encodes CSATNETGVSYGYTF.

This clonotype was counted at least ten times. Here the CDR3 DNA reads TGTGCCAGCAGTTTGACAGGGGGCTGGTATGGCTACACCTTC. Translating it yields CASSLTGGWYGYTF. The V and J genes are TRBV12-3 or TRBV12-4 and TRBJ1-2, with 10 bases lining up with TRBD1. The CDR3 spans 14 residues. The V and J ends lost 3 bases and 5 bases, in that order; junction bases with no gene match: 3.

This chain uses TRBV24-1 with TRBJ2-2; D is unresolved. The germline V gene has CDR1 KGHDR and CDR2 SFDVKD. V was clipped by 5 bases and J by 5 bases, with 8 bases between them. This CDR3 contains 13 residues. This CDR3 reads CATSGYPTGELFF. The CDR3 DNA follows: TGTGCCACCAGTGGGTACCCGACCGGGGAGCTGTTTTTT.

This clonotype was detected only a few times. This chain connects TRBV7-8 to TRBJ1-5; maybe TRBD1 (6 bases). CDR3 size: 17 residues. V lost 4 bases and J lost 7, with 23 bases in between. Germline V gene sequence: CDR1 SGHVS, CDR2 FQNEAQ. The CDR3 DNA reads as TGTGCCAGCAGCTCCCCGTCTGGCGGGACAATGCGGCAGCCCCAGCATTTT. Translation: CASSSPSGGTMRQPQHF. The full variable domain, rest sourced from reference TRBV7-8 and TRBJ1-5, is GAGVSQSPRYKVAKRGQDVALRCDPISGHVSLFWYQQALGQGPEFLTYFQNEAQLDKSGLPSDRFFAERPEGSVSTLKIQRTQQEDSAVYLCASSSPSGGTMRQPQHFGDGTRLSIL.

There are many counts of this clonotype. This CDR3 is CASSWLGAGELFF. The DNA of the CDR3 is TGTGCCAGCAGCTGGTTGGGCGCCGGGGAGCTGTTTTTT. The V call is TRBV28, the J call TRBJ2-2; D call uncertain. Trimming pared 6 bases from V and 6 bases from J, leaving 11 bases between. The CDR3 is 13 residues long. The germline CDR1 and CDR2 sequences are MDHEN and SYDVKM.

This clonotype was picked up a small number of times. The chain is built from TRBV20-1 and TRBJ2-4; perhaps TRBD1 as D (5 bases). This CDR3 comprises 15 residues. Trimming removed 0 bases from V and 0 bases from J, with 9 bases in between. Germline values: CDR1 DFQATT, CDR2 SNEGSKA (reference sequence). The CDR3 protein is CSARDPGLAKNIQYF. The CDR3 nucleotides are TGCAGTGCTAGAGACCCAGGGCTAGCCAAAAACATTCAGTACTTC.

This chain joins TRBV15 and TRBJ1-6, with D unresolved. The germline gives CDR1 LNHNV, CDR2 YYDKDF (reference sequence). CDR3 length: 14 residues. The germline V and J ends were trimmed by 3 bases and 10 bases, with 13 bases remaining between them. The CDR3 here is CATSSFRTASPLHF. The CDR3 DNA reads TGTGCCACCAGCAGCTTCAGGACCGCCTCACCCCTCCACTTT.

This clonotype occurred a few times. The chain employs TRBV7-9 and TRBJ1-5; no definite D call. The CDR3 extends over 14 amino acids. Trimming pared 1 base from V and 4 bases from J, leaving 8 bases between. The V gene's germline CDR1 is SEHNR and CDR2 FQNEAQ (reference sequence). The CDR3 DNA reads as TGTGCCAGCAGCTTAGTAGGTATGAATCAGCCCCAGCATTTT. Translated, it gives CASSLVGMNQPQHF.

This clonotype showed up many times. V gene TRBV28 combines with J gene TRBJ2-2; 7 positions match TRBD2. The CDR3 covers 17 residues. Per germline, CDR1 MDHEN and CDR2 SYDVKM. V was clipped by 5 bases and J by 3 bases; unmatched bases: 12. The CDR3 region is CASSPTLRESDTGELFF. The CDR3 DNA sequence: TGTGCCAGCAGTCCTACCCTGCGGGAGAGTGACACCGGGGAGCTGTTTTTT.

The chain carries TRBV27 and TRBJ1-5, with D possibly matching TRBD1 (6 bases). This CDR3 contains 16 residues. Germline V lookup: CDR1 MNHEY, CDR2 SMNVEV (reference sequence). V gave up 1 base and J gave up 6 bases, with 16 bases separating them. This chain's CDR3 is CASSLLGGALGQPQHF. In DNA form, the CDR3 reads TGTGCCAGCAGTTTATTGGGGGGGGCATTAGGTCAGCCCCAGCATTTT.

This clonotype was detected many times. The chain uses TRBV27 and TRBJ1-5, with unresolved D. V was shortened by 1 base and J by 0 bases, with 7 bases between the two germline ends. The CDR3 length is 15 residues. Germline values: CDR1 MNHEY, CDR2 SMNVEV (reference sequence). Here the CDR3 reads CASSLYGYSNQPQHF. Here the CDR3 DNA reads TGTGCCAGCAGTTTATACGGGTATAGCAATCAGCCCCAGCATTTT.

This clonotype showed up many times. The chain couples TRBV20-1 to TRBJ1-1; D might be TRBD1 (6 bases). CDR1 and CDR2 from the germline V gene are DFQATT and SNEGSKA (reference sequence). Trimming pared 6 bases from V and 4 bases from J, leaving 15 bases between. The CDR3 has 13 amino acids. DNA of the CDR3: TGCAGTGCCACGGGGGGGCGGGCCACTGAAGCTTTCTTT. This encodes CSATGGRATEAFF.

The V and J genes are TRBV10-3 and TRBJ1-6; TRBD1 aligns across 7 bases. CDR1 and CDR2 (germline): ENHRY, SYGVKD. The CDR3 runs to 16 residues. V lost 4 bases, J lost 3 bases, and 6 bases stayed unmatched. This CDR3 is CAISGQGGGYNSPLHF. The CDR3 DNA is TGTGCCATCAGTGGACAGGGAGGGGGCTATAATTCACCCCTCCACTTT.

The table lists this clonotype with many counts. The chain uses TRBV20-1 and TRBJ1-1, with 7 bases aligning to TRBD1. Trimming cost V 5 bases and J 8 bases; bases outside gene matches: 11. The V gene's germline CDR1 is DFQATT and CDR2 SNEGSKA (reference sequence). The CDR3 has 13 residues. In DNA, the CDR3 is TGCAGTGCTCACATCCCAGGGGGAGGGGAAGCTTTCTTT. Encoded protein: CSAHIPGGGEAFF.

There are many counts of this clonotype. The chain couples TRBV10-3 to TRBJ2-7; D perhaps matches TRBD1 (5 bases). The V gene's germline CDR1 is ENHRY and CDR2 SYGVKD. The CDR3 covers 15 residues. Trimming took 3 bases from V and 0 from J, leaving 12 bases between them. CDR3 coding DNA: TGTGCCATCAGTGACGCGAGACAGAGCTCCTACGAGCAGTACTTC. This sequence encodes CAISDARQSSYEQYF.

Many counts were recorded for this clonotype. The chain links TRBV28 to TRBJ2-1; D might be TRBD2 (6 bases). Germline values: CDR1 MDHEN, CDR2 SYDVKM. The length of the CDR3 is 17 residues. The V gene lost 9 bases and the J gene lost 0 bases, with 21 bases spanning the gap. The CDR3: CARRDRRGPYSYNEQFF. The CDR3 DNA is TGTGCCAGAAGAGACCGGAGGGGCCCTTACTCCTACAATGAGCAGTTCTTC.

The V gene is TRBV19, the J gene TRBJ2-1; 7 positions agree with TRBD2. V shed 3 bases and J 6 bases; nucleotides not matched to a gene: 14. CDR3 length equals 17 residues. The germline V gene encodes CDR1 LNHDA and CDR2 SQIVND (reference sequence). CDR3 DNA sequence: TGTGCCAGTAGTATGGAAGGCGGGAGAAGGAATCGCAATGAGCAGTTCTTC. It encodes CASSMEGGRRNRNEQFF.

V usage is TRBV7-8 and J usage is TRBJ1-6; D is ambiguous. This CDR3 has 14 amino acids. Germline loops: CDR1 SGHVS, CDR2 FQNEAQ. With 5 bases removed from V and 8 bases from J, the gap between germline ends came to 13 bases. DNA of the CDR3: TGTGCCAGCAGCCCACGCATAATTGATTCACCCCTCCACTTT. It yields the protein CASSPRIIDSPLHF.

At least ten counts were recorded for this clonotype. The chain is built from TRBV9 and TRBJ2-5, with TRBD2 identical over 7 bases. The CDR3 is 15 residues long. Germline lookup yields CDR1 SGDLS and CDR2 YYNGEE. After removal of 1 base from V and 1 base from J, the junction contained 4 bases not matched to a gene. The CDR3 region is CASSVNRGGQETQYF. The CDR3 region has the DNA TGTGCCAGCAGCGTAAATCGCGGGGGCCAAGAGACCCAGTACTTC.

In its sample, this clonotype was seen many times. The chain is built from TRBV7-9 and TRBJ2-3; TRBD2 aligns across 7 bases. The germline V gene encodes CDR1 SEHNR and CDR2 FQNEAQ (reference sequence). This CDR3 is 15 amino acids long. After removal of 2 bases from V and 2 bases from J, the junction contained 4 bases not matched to a gene. CDR3 sequence (DNA): TGTGCCAGCAGCTTACCTGCGGGGGACACAGATACGCAGTATTTT. This translates into CASSLPAGDTDTQYF.

The rearrangement joins TRBV27 to TRBJ2-3; TRBD1 might be the D (5 bases). The J call may be in error: the DNA end matches TRBJ1-5 better. Germline V gene lookup returns CDR1 MNHEY and CDR2 SMNVEV (reference sequence). The CDR3 is 14 residues long. CDR3 in amino acids: CASSSGTSTDTQHF. The CDR3, as DNA: TGTGCCAGCAGTTCCGGGACCAGCACAGATACGCAGCATTTT.

This clonotype turned up a few times. This rearrangement joins TRBV6-2 or TRBV6-3 to TRBJ2-7, with unresolved D. The CDR3 extends over 15 amino acids. Trimming pared 0 bases from V and 2 bases from J, leaving 11 bases between. Per germline, CDR1 MNHEY and CDR2 SVGEGT. The CDR3 sequence: CASSYSTPSTYEQYF. Written as DNA, the CDR3 is TGTGCCAGCAGTTACTCGACTCCCTCTACCTACGAGCAGTACTTC.

This clonotype has just a few counts. The chain couples TRBV28 to TRBJ1-6; D not resolved. CDR1 is MDHEN and CDR2 is SYDVKM in the germline V gene. Trimming cost V 2 bases and J 0 bases, with 8 bases left between them. This CDR3 spans 16 amino acids. Written as DNA, the CDR3 is TGTGCCAGCAGTTTACGGCGTAACTCCTATAATTCACCCCTCCACTTT. Residues: CASSLRRNSYNSPLHF.

This clonotype was counted many times. V gene TRBV27 combines with J gene TRBJ1-1; D is ambiguous. The germline CDR1 and CDR2 sequences are MNHEY and SMNVEV (reference sequence). The CDR3 consists of 15 residues. The germline V and J ends were trimmed by 5 bases and 0 bases, with 13 bases remaining between them. CDR3 DNA: TGTGCCAGCAGTGGGCCCGGGAGAGTGAACACTGAAGCTTTCTTT. This codes for CASSGPGRVNTEAFF.

This clonotype was seen ten or more times. This rearrangement joins TRBV20-1 to TRBJ2-4, with TRBD1 matching over 9 bases. Looked up from germline, CDR1 is DFQATT and CDR2 is SNEGSKA (reference sequence). Losses at the gene ends were 3 bases for V and 11 bases for J; bases not matched to a gene: 8. CDR3 length: 13 amino acids. CDR3 amino acids: CSASALDRGFQYF. Written as DNA, the CDR3 is TGCAGTGCTAGTGCCCTCGACAGGGGGTTTCAGTACTTC.

This clonotype was detected many times. V and J are TRBV12-3 or TRBV12-4 and TRBJ1-5; perhaps TRBD1 as D (6 bases). CDR3 length: 14 residues. Trimming left V 7 bases short and J 5 bases short, with 15 bases between. The CDR3 sequence: CASTFGTPDQPQHF. In DNA, the CDR3 is TGTGCCAGCACCTTCGGGACACCGGATCAGCCCCAGCATTTT.

The J gene is TRBJ2-2, the V gene TRBV7-9, with no clear D. Germline V lookup: CDR1 SEHNR, CDR2 FQNEAQ (reference sequence). The V end lost 5 bases, the J end lost 0 bases, and 13 bases lay between the germline ends. This CDR3 spans 16 amino acids. CDR3 sequence: CASSPRDSANTGELFF. Here the CDR3 DNA reads TGTGCCAGCAGCCCGAGAGATAGTGCGAACACCGGGGAGCTGTTTTTT.

This clonotype has at least ten counts. The chain joins TRBV12-3 or TRBV12-4 to TRBJ2-7; possible D gene TRBD2, 9 bases. The CDR3 is 18 amino acids. V was pared by 5 bases and J by 2 bases, with 25 bases between. CDR3 sequence (DNA): TGTGCCAGCAGTCCCACAGGGGGGAGCGGGAGGTCCGCCTACGAGCAGTACTTC. This codes for CASSPTGGSGRSAYEQYF.

The rearrangement links TRBV30 to TRBJ2-3, with 14 bases identical to TRBD2. This CDR3 spans 18 amino acids. Trimming removed 3 bases from V and 2 bases from J; junction bases left unmatched: 10. Germline assignment: CDR1 GTSNPN and CDR2 SVGIG (reference sequence). The CDR3 loop reads CAWSLGLAGGGATDTQYF. The CDR3 coding sequence is TGTGCCTGGAGCCTCGGACTAGCGGGAGGTGGGGCCACAGATACGCAGTATTTT.